Listed here are 14 T cell receptor beta chains from one sample, sequenced in a study of T cells after yellow fever vaccination. TCRdb redid the calling of the 5' RACE reads with MiXCR, one entry per CDR3 protein. The sample records roughly 500,000 distinct CDR3 sequences, 15% to 20% being singletons. The material sequenced was PBMCs, taken 15 days after the yellow fever booster vaccination. Receptors were obtained from a man under 40 who received the YFV17D yellow fever vaccine.

V usage is TRBV5-1 and J usage is TRBJ2-1; no clear D gene. V dropped 0 bases and J dropped 2 bases, with 15 bases sitting between them. This CDR3 is built from 17 residues. Germline V gives CDR1 SGHRS, CDR2 YFSETQ. The CDR3, as DNA: TGCGCCAGCAGCTTGGAGCCGCCGACAATTACCTACAATGAGCAGTTCTTC. Amino acid sequence: CASSLEPPTITYNEQFF. Full variable domain (missing parts from reference TRBV5-1 and TRBJ2-1): KAGVTQTPRYLIKTRGQQVTLSCSPISGHRSVSWYQQTPGQGLQFLFEYFSETQRNKGNFPGRFSGRQFSNSRSEMNVSTLELGDSALYLCASSLEPPTITYNEQFFGPGTRLTVL.

The rearrangement links TRBV5-1 to TRBJ2-1; possible D gene TRBD1, 6 bases. The CDR3 loop spans 15 amino acids. Germline V gene lookup returns CDR1 SGHRS and CDR2 YFSETQ. Trimming shortened V by 0 bases and J by 0 bases, and 7 bases separated the two germline ends. The CDR3 sequence is CASSLGTVSYNEQFF. In DNA form, the CDR3 reads TGCGCCAGCAGCTTGGGGACAGTCTCCTACAATGAGCAGTTCTTC.

This clonotype has only a few counts. This rearrangement joins TRBV10-1 to TRBJ2-2; tentative D call: TRBD1 (6 bases). The V end lost 4 bases, the J end lost 0 bases, and 27 bases lay between the germline ends. The length of the CDR3 is 21 residues. In germline, CDR1 is WNHNN, CDR2 SYGVQD (reference sequence). CDR3 in amino acids: CASSGNPGRKDRSTNTGELFF. The CDR3 coding sequence is TGCGCCAGCAGTGGGAATCCCGGTCGAAAAGACAGGTCTACGAACACCGGGGAGCTGTTTTTT.

The chain joins TRBV7-2 to TRBJ2-7; 13 bases match TRBD2. From germline, CDR1 is SGHTA and CDR2 FQGNSA. The junction had 7 bases not matched to a gene; V was cut back by 5 bases and J by 3 bases. The CDR3 contains 16 residues. The chain's CDR3 is CASSRRLAGGLYEQYF. DNA for the CDR3: TGTGCCAGCAGCCGCCGACTAGCGGGAGGACTCTACGAGCAGTACTTC.

The sample holds many counts of this clonotype. CDR3 sequence reads: CASFAGTTTTLNEQFF. The CDR3 DNA sequence: TGCGCCAGCTTCGCCGGGACTACCACGACGCTCAATGAGCAGTTCTTC. The chain carries TRBV10-2 and TRBJ2-1; TRBD2 matches at 7 bases. The ends lost 8 bases at V and 6 bases at J; junction bases unmatched: 16. The CDR3 extends over 16 amino acids. The germline V gene encodes CDR1 WSHSY and CDR2 SAAADI.

The chain is built from TRBV6-2 or TRBV6-3 and TRBJ2-6; maybe TRBD2 (5 bases). V gave up 0 bases and J gave up 2 bases, with 14 bases separating them. CDR1 is MNHEY and CDR2 is SVGEGT in the germline V gene. The CDR3 runs 18 residues. CDR3 bases: TGTGCCAGCAGTTACTCGATCGTTGAGGGAACTGGGGCCAACGTCCTGACTTTC. This gives the protein CASSYSIVEGTGANVLTF.

The chain couples TRBV7-2 to TRBJ2-7; TRBD2 matches 7 bases. J lost 4 bases, V lost 7 bases, and 16 bases had no gene match. The V gene's germline CDR1 is SGHTA and CDR2 FQGNSA. The CDR3 consists of 16 residues. The CDR3 loop is CASTSAGGSTRYEQYF. In DNA form, the CDR3 reads TGTGCCAGCACCTCAGCTGGCGGGAGCACCCGGTACGAGCAGTACTTC. Complete variable domain (other parts from reference TRBV7-2 and TRBJ2-7): GAGVSQSPSNKVTEKGKDVELRCDPISGHTALYWYRQSLGQGLEFLIYFQGNSAPDKSGLPSDRFSAERTGGSVSTLTIQRTQQEDSAVYLCASTSAGGSTRYEQYFGPGTRLTVT.

V and J are TRBV10-3 and TRBJ2-7, with D uncertain. CDR3 length: 14 residues. V lost 3 bases to trimming and J lost 1 base, with 10 bases between them. Per germline, CDR1 ENHRY and CDR2 SYGVKD. Here the CDR3 DNA reads TGTGCCATCAGTGAAGGGCAGGCTTCCTACGAGCAGTACTTC. Protein: CAISEGQASYEQYF.

The rearrangement joins TRBV11-2 to TRBJ2-1; 7 bases match TRBD2. Germline CDR1 reads SGHAT; CDR2 reads FQNNGV. Trimming at V came to 5 bases and at J to 8 bases, leaving 3 bases not matched to a gene. The CDR3 length is 12 residues. CDR3 amino acids: CASSQTSYEQFF. CDR3 nucleotide sequence: TGTGCCAGCAGCCAGACTAGCTATGAGCAGTTCTTC. The variable domain in full, completed from reference TRBV11-2 and TRBJ2-1, reads EAGVAQSPRYKIIEKRQSVAFWCNPISGHATLYWYQQILGQGPKLLIQFQNNGVVDDSQLPKDRFSAERLKGVDSTLKIQPAKLEDSAVYLCASSQTSYEQFFGPGTRLTVL.

This clonotype was seen a few times. The rearrangement joins TRBV14 to TRBJ2-2; D unresolved. Trimming removed 1 base from V and 0 bases from J, with 9 bases in between. The CDR3 loop spans 16 amino acids. CDR1 and CDR2 from the germline V gene are SGHDN and FVKESK. The CDR3 DNA follows: TGTGCCAGCAGCCAAGTACCCATCCCGAACACCGGGGAGCTGTTTTTT. Amino acids: CASSQVPIPNTGELFF.

Concerning this clonotype: An end of the junction differs from the germline gene, which may be a read error. The V call is TRBV10-3, the J call TRBJ2-1; D may be TRBD1 (5 bases). The CDR3 has 15 residues. Germline V gene sequence: CDR1 ENHRY, CDR2 SYGVKD. CDR3 amino acids: CASSQRQPLLNEQFF. The CDR3 nucleotides read TGTGCCAGCAGTCAAAGACAGCCCCTACTGAATGAGCAGTTCTTC.

The chain employs TRBV5-1 and TRBJ2-7; D is uncertain. Germline values: CDR1 SGHRS, CDR2 YFSETQ. V dropped 2 bases and J dropped 2 bases, with 5 bases sitting between them. The CDR3 loop spans 12 amino acids. Written as DNA, the CDR3 is TGCGCCAGCAGCTTTGGAACCTACGAGCAGTACTTC. It encodes CASSFGTYEQYF.

This clonotype has a handful of counts. The genes are TRBV6-2 or TRBV6-3 and TRBJ2-1, with a possible D match to TRBD2 (5 bases). Deletions cut 5 bases from V and 9 bases from J, with 17 bases between. CDR3 length: 14 residues. CDR1 is MNHEY and CDR2 is SVGEGT in the germline V gene. The CDR3 bases are TGTGCCAGCAGTGGAGGTGGTGCGCTCCGTGAGCAGTTCTTC. Its protein is CASSGGGALREQFF.

The chain couples TRBV7-6 to TRBJ2-2; D is possibly TRBD1 or TRBD2 (5 bases each). Germline V CDR1 and CDR2: SGHVS, FNYEAQ. V was pared by 6 bases and J by 6 bases, with 17 bases between. CDR3 size: 15 residues. CDR3 residues: CASRRDSGRAGELFF. As DNA, the CDR3 is TGTGCCAGCAGGCGTGACAGCGGTAGGGCCGGGGAGCTGTTTTTT.